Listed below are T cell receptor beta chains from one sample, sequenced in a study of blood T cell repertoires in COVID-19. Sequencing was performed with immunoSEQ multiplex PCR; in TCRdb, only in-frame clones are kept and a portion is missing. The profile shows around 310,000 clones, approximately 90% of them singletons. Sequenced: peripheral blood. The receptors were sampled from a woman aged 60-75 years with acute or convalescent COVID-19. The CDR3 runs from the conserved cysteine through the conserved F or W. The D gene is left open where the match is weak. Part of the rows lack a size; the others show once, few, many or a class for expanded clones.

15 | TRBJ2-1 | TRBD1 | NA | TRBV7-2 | TGTGCCAGCAGCTCCAGGGGGCCAGCCTACAATGAGCAGTTCTTC | CASSSRGPAYNEQFF
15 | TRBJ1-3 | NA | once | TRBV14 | TGTGCCAGCAGCCAAGGGAGGTGGGAAGGAAACACCATATATTTT | CASSQGRWEGNTIYF
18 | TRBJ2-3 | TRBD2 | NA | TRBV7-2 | TGTGCCAGCAGGAGAAGGTATCTTCTAGCGGGGGACACAGATACGCAGTATTTT | CASRRRYLLAGDTDTQYF
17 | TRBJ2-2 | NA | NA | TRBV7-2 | TGTGCCAGCAGCTTAGGGCAGCGCCCCGCGAACACCGGGGAGCTGTTTTTT | CASSLGQRPANTGELFF
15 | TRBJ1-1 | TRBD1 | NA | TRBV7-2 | TGTGCCAGCAGCTTAGAGTGGACAGGGCTTACTGAAGCTTTCTTT | CASSLEWTGLTEAFF
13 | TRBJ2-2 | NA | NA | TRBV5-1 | TGCGCCAGCAGCCCACCGGGCACCGGGGAGCTGTTTTTT | CASSPPGTGELFF
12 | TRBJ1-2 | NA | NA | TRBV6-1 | TGTGCCAGCAGTGACAGGGTTTATGGCTACACCTTC | CASSDRVYGYTF
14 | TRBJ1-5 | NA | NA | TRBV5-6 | TGTGCCAGCAGCGGGGGGGGATACAATCAGCCCCAGCATTTT | CASSGGGYNQPQHF
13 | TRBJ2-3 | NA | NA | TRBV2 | TGTGCCAGCAGTGAAACTAGCCCCGATACGCAGTATTTT | CASSETSPDTQYF
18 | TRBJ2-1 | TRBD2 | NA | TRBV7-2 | TGTGCCAGCTCAGCCACTAGCGGGGGGGCTAGTTGGTTCAATGAGCAGTTCTTC | CASSATSGGASWFNEQFF
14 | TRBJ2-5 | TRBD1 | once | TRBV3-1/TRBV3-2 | TGTGCCAGCAGCCATCGACAGGGGGCAGGGACCCAGTACTTC | CASSHRQGAGTQYF
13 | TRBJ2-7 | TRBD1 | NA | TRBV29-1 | TGCAGCGTTGAACAGGGGGCAGGTTACGAGCAGTACTTC | CSVEQGAGYEQYF
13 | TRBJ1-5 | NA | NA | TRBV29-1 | TGCAGCGTTGAAGAGCTAGGGGGTCAGCCCCAGCATTTT | CSVEELGGQPQHF
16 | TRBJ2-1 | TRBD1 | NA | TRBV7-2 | TGTGCCAGCAGCCAAAGACAGGGAGCAACCTACAATGAGCAGTTCTTC | CASSQRQGATYNEQFF
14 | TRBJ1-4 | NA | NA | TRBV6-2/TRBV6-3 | TGTGCCAGCAGTTACGGGGGACTTAATGAAAAACTGTTTTTT | CASSYGGLNEKLFF
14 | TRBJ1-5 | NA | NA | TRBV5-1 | TGCGCCAGCAGCGCCGGGACAAACAATCAGCCCCAGCATTTT | CASSAGTNNQPQHF
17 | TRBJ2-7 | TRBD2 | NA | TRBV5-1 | TGCGCCAGCAGCCTTCAACCGTTAGCGGGAGAGGCCTACGAGCAGTACTTC | CASSLQPLAGEAYEQYF
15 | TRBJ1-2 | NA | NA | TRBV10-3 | TGTGCCATCAGTAAGGACAGCGATCGAAACTATGGCTACACCTTC | CAISKDSDRNYGYTF
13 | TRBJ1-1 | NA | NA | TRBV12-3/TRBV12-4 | TGTGCCAGCAGTTTAGCGGGGGCAGCTGAAGCTTTCTTT | CASSLAGAAEAFF
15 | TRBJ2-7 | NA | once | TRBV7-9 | TGTGCCAGCAGCTTCGCGGCGGGGATTCACTACGAGCAGTACTTC | CASSFAAGIHYEQYF
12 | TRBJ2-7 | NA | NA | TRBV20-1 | TGCAGTGCTGGTGGACAGCCTTACGAGCAGTACTTC | CSAGGQPYEQYF
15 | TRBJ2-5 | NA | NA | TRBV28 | TGTGCCAGCAGTCCTCGCGGGGCTACCCAAGAGACCCAGTACTTC | CASSPRGATQETQYF
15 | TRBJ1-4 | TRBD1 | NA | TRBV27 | TGTGCCAGCACCCCCGGGACAGGGGTTAATGAAAAACTGTTTTTT | CASTPGTGVNEKLFF
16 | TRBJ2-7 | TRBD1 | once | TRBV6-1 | TGTGCCAGCAGTGAAGGGGCAGGGGGATCATTCGGCGAGCAGTACTTC | CASSEGAGGSFGEQYF
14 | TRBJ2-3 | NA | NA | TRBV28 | TGTGCCAGCAGACCCTTAGCTAGCACAGATACGCAGTATTTT | CASRPLASTDTQYF
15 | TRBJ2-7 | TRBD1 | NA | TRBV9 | TGTGCCAGCAGCGCTCAACAGGGGGCGAAGGACGAGCAGTACTTC | CASSAQQGAKDEQYF
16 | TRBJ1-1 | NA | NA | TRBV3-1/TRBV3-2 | TGTGCCAGCAGCCAACCATCGTTTTCCGGGGGCACTGAAGCTTTCTTT | CASSQPSFSGGTEAFF
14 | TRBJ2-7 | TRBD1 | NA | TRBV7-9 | TGTGCCAGCAGCTTCCGGGACAGGGCGCGAGAGCAGTACTTC | CASSFRDRAREQYF
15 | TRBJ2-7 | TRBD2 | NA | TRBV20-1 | TGCAGTGCTAGTTCCTCTGGAGGGACTACCTACGAGCAGTACTTC | CSASSSGGTTYEQYF
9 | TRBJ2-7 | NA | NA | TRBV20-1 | TGCAGTGCTAGGAGACGAGGATACTTC | CSARRRGYF
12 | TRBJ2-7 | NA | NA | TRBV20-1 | TGCAGTGCTAGTCTACGGAGCCACGAGCAGTACTTC | CSASLRSHEQYF
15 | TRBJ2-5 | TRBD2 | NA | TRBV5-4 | TGTGCCAGCAGCGGGGGACTAGCGGGGGTAGAGACCCAGTACTTC | CASSGGLAGVETQYF
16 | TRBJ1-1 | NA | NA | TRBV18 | TGTGCCAGCTCATCCCTCAGGGGAGGGGTGGACACTGAAGCTTTCTTT | CASSSLRGGVDTEAFF
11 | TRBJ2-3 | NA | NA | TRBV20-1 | TGCAGTGCTAGCTTCACAGATACGCAGTATTTT | CSASFTDTQYF
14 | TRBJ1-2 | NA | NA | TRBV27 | TGTGCCAGCAACCCTACAGGATTTAACTATGGCTACACCTTC | CASNPTGFNYGYTF
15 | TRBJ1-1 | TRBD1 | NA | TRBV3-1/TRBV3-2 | TGTGCCAGCAGCCCGAGACAGGGGTTAAGAGCTGAAGCTTTCTTT | CASSPRQGLRAEAFF
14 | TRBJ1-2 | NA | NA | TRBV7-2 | TGTGCCAGCAGCCCCGAGCGTTCGGTCTATGGCTACACCTTC | CASSPERSVYGYTF
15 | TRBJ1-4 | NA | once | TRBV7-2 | TGTGCCAGCAGTCGACCGACGGGGAGGACTGAAAAACTGTTTTTT | CASSRPTGRTEKLFF
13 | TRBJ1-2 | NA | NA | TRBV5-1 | TGCGCCAGCAGCCCGGACACTCGCTATGGCTACACCTTC | CASSPDTRYGYTF
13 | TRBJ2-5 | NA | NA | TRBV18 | TGTGCCAGCTCACTCCGTGGGGGGGAGACCCAGTACTTC | CASSLRGGETQYF
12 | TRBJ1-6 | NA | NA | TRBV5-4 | TGTGCCAGCAGCTTCTTCGGTTCACCCCTCCACTTT | CASSFFGSPLHF
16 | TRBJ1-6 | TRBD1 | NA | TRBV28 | TGTGCCAGCAGAGAGATTACAGGGGGCCGTAATTCACCCCTCCACTTT | CASREITGGRNSPLHF
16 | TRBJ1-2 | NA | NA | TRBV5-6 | TGTGCCAGCAGCTTCCGAAGGGGCGCGAATCCCTATGGCTACACCTTC | CASSFRRGANPYGYTF
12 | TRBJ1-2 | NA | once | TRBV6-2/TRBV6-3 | TGTGCCAGCAGTGGAGACAGTTATGGCTACACCTTC | CASSGDSYGYTF
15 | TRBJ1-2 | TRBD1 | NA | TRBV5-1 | TGCGCCAGCAGCTCGGGGACAGGGGGAAACTATGGCTACACCTTC | CASSSGTGGNYGYTF
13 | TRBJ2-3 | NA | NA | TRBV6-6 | TGTGCCAGCAGTTCAACAGGCACAGATACGCAGTATTTT | CASSSTGTDTQYF
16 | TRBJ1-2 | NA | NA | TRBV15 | TGTGCCACCAGGGGGATGGGCAGGGTAAATCTTGTGGGCTACACCTTC | CATRGMGRVNLVGYTF
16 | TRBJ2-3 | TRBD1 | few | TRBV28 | TGTGCCAGCAGTCGCGGACAGGGAGAGCGGTCAGATACGCAGTATTTT | CASSRGQGERSDTQYF
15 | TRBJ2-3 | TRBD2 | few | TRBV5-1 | TGCGCCAGCAGCTGGAGCGGGGGGGAATCGAATACGCAGTATTTT | CASSWSGGESNTQYF
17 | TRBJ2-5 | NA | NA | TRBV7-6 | TGTGCCAGCAGCTTAGATCTGGTAGGGGGAGGGCAAGAGACCCAGTACTTC | CASSLDLVGGGQETQYF
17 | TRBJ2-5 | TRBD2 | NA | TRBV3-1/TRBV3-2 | TGTGCCAGCAGCCAAGATCTTGGGCGGGGGGGCCCAGAGACCCAGTACTTC | CASSQDLGRGGPETQYF
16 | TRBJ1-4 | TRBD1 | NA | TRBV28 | TGTGCCAGCAGCCGTAGGACAGGATCAACTAATGAAAAACTGTTTTTT | CASSRRTGSTNEKLFF
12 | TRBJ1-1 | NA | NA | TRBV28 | TGTGCCAGCAGTTTAGGGCCCAGGGAAGCTTTCTTT | CASSLGPREAFF
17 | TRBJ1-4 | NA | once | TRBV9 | TGTGCCAGCAGCGTAGGGGGCCAGGTGGCAACTAATGAAAAACTGTTTTTT | CASSVGGQVATNEKLFF
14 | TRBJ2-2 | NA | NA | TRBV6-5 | TGTGCCAGCAGAAGGGACACCTCGGCCGGGGAGCTGTTTTTT | CASRRDTSAGELFF
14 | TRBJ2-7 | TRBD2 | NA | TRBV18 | TGTGCCAGCTCACCACCACTAGCGAGGACCGAGCAGTACTTC | CASSPPLARTEQYF
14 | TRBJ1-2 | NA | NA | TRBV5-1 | TGCGCCAGCAGCTTGGAGGGGCCCCCATATGGCTACACCTTC | CASSLEGPPYGYTF